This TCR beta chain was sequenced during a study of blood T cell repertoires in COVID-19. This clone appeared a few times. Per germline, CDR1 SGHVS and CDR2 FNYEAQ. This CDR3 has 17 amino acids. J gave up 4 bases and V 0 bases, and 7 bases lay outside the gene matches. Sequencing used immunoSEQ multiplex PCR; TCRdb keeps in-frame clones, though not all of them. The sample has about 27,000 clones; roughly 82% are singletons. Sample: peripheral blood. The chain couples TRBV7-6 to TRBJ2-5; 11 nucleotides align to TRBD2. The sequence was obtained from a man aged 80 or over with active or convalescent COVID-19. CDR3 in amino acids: CASSLALLAGVGETQYF. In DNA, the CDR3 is TGTGCCAGCAGCTTAGCGCTACTAGCGGGAGTCGGAGAGACCCAGTACTTC.